These T cell receptor beta chains were read from a single sample in a study of Graves' ophthalmopathy and Graves' hyperthyroidism. TCRdb re-derived calls from the multiplex PCR reads in MiXCR, one entry per CDR3 protein. The data contain around 590,000 distinct CDR3 sequences, about two fifths of them singletons. Sequenced input: peripheral blood or thyroid tissue (not recorded which). The origin of the receptors is an adult man with Graves' hyperthyroidism. CDR3s include the opening cysteine and the closing phenylalanine or tryptophan. A D gene is named only where the DNA matches it firmly. Not every row has a clone size; where given, it reads once, few, many or a size class.

v_gene,abundance,d_gene,len,CDR3aa
TRBV3-1,.,.,14,CASSGRGNSYEQYF
TRBV7-9,.,TRBD1,14,CASSLPRTGNEQYF
TRBV29-1,few,.,13,CSVAPGENYGYTF
TRBV6-5,.,.,16,CASSYSSDSAVGELFF
TRBV7-6,many,TRBD1,15,CASSLEPTGLVTQYF
TRBV20-1,many,TRBD2,14,CSAKGLAGAYEQYF
TRBV19,few,.,16,CASSIEQGNINQPQHF
TRBV2,many,.,13,CASSVGYNSPLHF
TRBV20-1,.,.,13,CSASRGQQETQYF
TRBV20-1,many,.,11,CSAKGDHGYTF
TRBV5-8,many,TRBD1,15,CASSLARQGGETQYF
TRBV29-1,.,.,13,CGVVRGANFGYTF
TRBV4-1,many,.,14,CASSHAGGNGEQYF
TRBV10-3,.,.,15,CASSERTAANSEQYF
TRBV10-3,once,.,18,CASSRLPEASANTGELFF
TRBV3-1,many,.,12,CASSQTQGKAFF
TRBV12-3/TRBV12-4,many,.,14,CASSFVRQNTEAFF
TRBV2,many,.,12,CASSGTDSPLHF
TRBV29-1,many,TRBD2,15,CSVGSTSGRAYEQYF
TRBV7-6,.,.,15,CASSLLGRGDETQYF
TRBV12-3/TRBV12-4,few,.,16,CASSSLGTLGPGELFF
TRBV19,.,.,13,CASSIVGAGELFF
TRBV9,many,.,16,CASSASGQVGPGELFF
TRBV19,.,TRBD2,13,CASSPSGVDTQYF
TRBV20-1,.,TRBD2,14,CSARPSGVTDTQYF
TRBV28,.,.,16,CASSFFGAATNEKLFF
TRBV12-3/TRBV12-4,.,.,11,CASSLGETQHF